This T cell receptor (beta chain) came from a study of T cell responses to AZD1222 COVID-19 vaccine. Germline-derived CDR1 and CDR2 are SGHDT and YYEEEE. The V and J ends lost 2 bases and 6 bases respectively, with 8 bases between them. The CDR3 sequence is 12 residues long. Timing groups of about 4 and about 12 weeks for second doses were pooled. This table comes from immunoSEQ multiplex PCR, and its TCRdb copy is limited to in-frame clones, with some not included. The sample yields approximately 140,000 clones, about 92% seen once. This chain connects TRBV5-6 to TRBJ1-1, with no clear D. This receptor was taken from an adult who received the AZD1222 COVID-19 vaccine. This material consisted of peripheral blood, taken 28 days after the second AZD1222 dose. The CDR3 coding sequence is TGTGCCAGCAGCTTTGGAGGCGCTGAAGCTTTCTTT. It is translated as CASSFGGAEAFF.